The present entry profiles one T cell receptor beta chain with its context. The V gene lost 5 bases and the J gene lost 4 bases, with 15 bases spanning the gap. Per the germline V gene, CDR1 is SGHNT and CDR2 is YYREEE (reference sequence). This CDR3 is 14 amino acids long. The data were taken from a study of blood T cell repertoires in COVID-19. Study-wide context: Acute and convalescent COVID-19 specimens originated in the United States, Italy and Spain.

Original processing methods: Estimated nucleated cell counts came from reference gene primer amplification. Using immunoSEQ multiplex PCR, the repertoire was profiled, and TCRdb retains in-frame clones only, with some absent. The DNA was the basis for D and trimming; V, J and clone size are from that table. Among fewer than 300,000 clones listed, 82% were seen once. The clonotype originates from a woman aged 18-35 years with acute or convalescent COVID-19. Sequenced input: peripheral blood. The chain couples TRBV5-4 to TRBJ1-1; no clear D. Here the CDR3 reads CASSRRPGVTEAFF. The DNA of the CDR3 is TGTGCCAGCAGTCGGAGGCCAGGCGTCACTGAAGCTTTCTTT.